Shown below are 3 T cell receptor beta chains from a single sample sequenced in a study of T cells in Graves' hyperthyroidism and ophthalmopathy. TCR beta CDR3 regions were amplified from RNA transcripts. HTBI primers were the set used in a first-round RT-PCR of the TCR CDR3. TCRdb re-called the multiplex PCR reads with MiXCR, one entry per CDR3 protein. This sample has more than 500,000 distinct CDR3 sequences; roughly 17% occur once, and the top ten carry 3.8%. Material for sequencing was blood. The source is a woman under 40 with Graves' hyperthyroidism.

This clonotype was counted ten times or more. The CDR3 DNA reads TGCAGTGCTAGCGATTCCCCGGGAGATACGCAGTATTTT. It encodes CSASDSPGDTQYF. This rearrangement joins TRBV20-1 to TRBJ2-3; D not certain. CDR3 length: 13 residues. Trimming left V 3 bases short and J 5 bases short, with 12 bases between. Germline V gene lookup returns CDR1 DFQATT and CDR2 SNEGSKA (reference sequence).

The chain uses TRBV27 and TRBJ2-3; 13 positions match TRBD2. The CDR3 spans 17 residues. Germline V gene sequence: CDR1 MNHEY, CDR2 SMNVEV (reference sequence). V shed 6 bases and J 4 bases; nucleotides not matched to a gene: 10. Here the CDR3 DNA reads TGTGCCAGCAGCTTGGCCGAGACTAGCGGGAGGCCAGATACGCAGTATTTT. Translating it yields CASSLAETSGRPDTQYF.

This clonotype occurred a few times. This chain links TRBV7-2 with TRBJ2-3; TRBD2 matches at 7 bases. The CDR3 totals 15 residues. V dropped 4 bases and J dropped 3; count of bases not matched to a gene: 7. CDR1 is SGHTA and CDR2 is FQGNSA in the germline V gene. This CDR3 is CASSSRGRGTDTQYF. DNA for the CDR3: TGTGCCAGCAGCTCTCGGGGGAGGGGAACAGATACGCAGTATTTT.